This entry lists 32 T cell receptor beta chains sequenced from one sample in a study of naive and memory T cell subsets. Treatment given: skin biopsy from PPD injection site in Mantoux-positive individual. The library had UMIs added by 3' ligation of an oligonucleotide to TCR cDNA. The SP2 primer and nested alpha and beta constant region primers amplified ligated cDNA in four rounds. Each CDR3 protein is one row after TCRdb ran MiXCR on the UMI-ligation and nested PCR reads. Altogether more than 30,000 distinct CDR3 sequences are present, 11% being singletons, with the ten largest covering less than 4%. This specimen consisted of skin, obtained from a tuberculin skin test site. The receptors shown here come from an adult in good health.

This clonotype came up many times. The chain has TRBV29-1 and TRBJ2-5; the D gene is possibly TRBD1 (6 bases). Between the trimmed V and J ends, which lost 7 bases and 4 bases, there was a span of 22 bases. This CDR3 is built from 15 residues. Per germline, CDR1 SQVTM and CDR2 ANQGSEA. This chain's CDR3 is CSAKRGSSSPETQYF. The CDR3 DNA reads as TGCAGCGCCAAAAGGGGGTCCAGCTCCCCAGAGACCCAGTACTTC.

This clonotype was detected a few times. The rearrangement uses TRBV29-1 and TRBJ2-7; D is perhaps TRBD2 (6 bases). Germline CDR1 reads SQVTM; CDR2 reads ANQGSEA. Trimming pared 4 bases from V and 0 bases from J, leaving 13 bases between. The CDR3 runs 14 residues. The CDR3 nucleotides are TGCAGCGTTGTCGGGGACGGGAGCTCCTACGAGCAGTACTTC. This sequence encodes CSVVGDGSSYEQYF.

This clonotype was observed at least ten times. The rearrangement joins TRBV30 to TRBJ2-3; D not resolved. The length of the CDR3 is 13 residues. Germline V gene sequence: CDR1 GTSNPN, CDR2 SVGIG (reference sequence). Trimming pared 0 bases from V and 5 bases from J, leaving 9 bases between. The CDR3 here is CAWSVRLRDTQYF. The CDR3 bases are TGTGCCTGGAGTGTACGTTTGCGAGATACGCAGTATTTT.

This clonotype has a count of ten or more. V usage is TRBV29-1 and J usage is TRBJ1-2, with unresolved D. The germline V gene has CDR1 SQVTM and CDR2 ANQGSEA. The CDR3 covers 12 residues. The V end was cut by 0 bases, the J end by 4 bases, with 6 bases between. The CDR3 spells CSVEDSSYGYTF. The CDR3 region has the DNA TGCAGCGTTGAAGATTCCAGCTATGGCTACACCTTC.

In its sample, this clonotype was seen many times. The junction differs from germline at one of its ends, possibly a read error. The rearrangement joins TRBV7-7 to TRBJ2-7, with TRBD1 identical over 12 bases. Germline CDR1 reads SSHAT; CDR2 reads FNYEAQ (reference sequence). This CDR3 contains 20 residues. The CDR3 DNA is TGTGCTAGCAGCTTAGAACCGGGACAGGGGGCGCCTCGTAATCCCTACGAGCAGTACTTC. Protein product: CASSLEPGQGAPRNPYEQYF.

The chain links TRBV13 to TRBJ1-6; 7 bases map to TRBD1. This CDR3 contains 17 residues. Germline CDR1 is PRHDT and CDR2 is FYEKMQ (reference sequence). J gave up 6 bases and V 6 bases, and 14 bases lay outside the gene matches. The CDR3 DNA reads as TGTGCCAGCAGTCCGATGAAGGGAGACAGGGTTAATTCACCCCTCCACTTT. Its protein product is CASSPMKGDRVNSPLHF.

J is TRBJ2-3 and V is TRBV20-1; 10 nucleotides match TRBD1. V was clipped by 0 bases and J by 4 bases; unmatched bases: 10. In germline, CDR1 is DFQATT, CDR2 SNEGSKA (reference sequence). This CDR3 has 17 amino acids. The DNA of the CDR3 is TGCAGTGCTAGAGATCCCGCCAGACAGGGGGCCGCAGATACGCAGTATTTT. This translates into CSARDPARQGAADTQYF.

This clonotype was detected ten times or more. The genes are TRBV13 and TRBJ2-1; D is tentatively TRBD1 or TRBD2 (5 bases each). The length of the CDR3 is 15 residues. Trimming stripped 0 bases from V and 10 bases from J, with 16 bases between. Germline V gene data show CDR1 as PRHDT and CDR2 as FYEKMQ (reference sequence). The CDR3 sequence: CASSLGSGTQKEQFF. CDR3 DNA sequence: TGTGCCAGCAGCTTAGGCTCCGGGACGCAGAAGGAGCAGTTCTTC. The whole variable domain, filled in from reference TRBV13 and TRBJ2-1, reads AAGVIQSPRHLIKEKRETATLKCYPIPRHDTVYWYQQGPGQDPQFLISFYEKMQSDKGSIPDRFSAQQFSDYHSELNMSSLELGDSALYFCASSLGSGTQKEQFFGPGTRLTVL.

At least ten counts were recorded for this clonotype. The rearrangement joins TRBV7-2 to TRBJ2-5, with TRBD1 matching 9 bases. The CDR3 extends over 14 amino acids. The trim removed 2 bases at V and 6 bases at J, leaving 4 bases unmatched. Germline V gene sequence: CDR1 SGHTA, CDR2 FQGNSA. The CDR3: CASSLRQGEQTQYF. As DNA, the CDR3 is TGTGCCAGCAGCTTAAGACAGGGGGAACAGACCCAGTACTTC.

This clonotype was picked up many times. The chain employs TRBV4-1 and TRBJ1-1; 8 positions agree with TRBD1. J was trimmed by 4 bases and V by 1 base; bases with no gene match: 5. The CDR3 sequence is 15 residues long. Germline CDR1 MGHRA, CDR2 YSYEKL. The DNA of the CDR3 is TGCGCCAGCAGCCAAGGCCAGGGGGCGTTCACTGAAGCTTTCTTT. Protein: CASSQGQGAFTEAFF.

The sample holds many counts of this clonotype. V is TRBV27 and J is TRBJ2-3, with D perhaps given as TRBD1 or TRBD2 (5 bases each). Trimming stripped 3 bases from V and 5 bases from J, with 15 bases between. The V gene's germline CDR1 is MNHEY and CDR2 SMNVEV (reference sequence). This CDR3 has 15 amino acids. The CDR3 DNA follows: TGTGCCAGCAGTTTGCAGACCGGGACCCTAGATACGCAGTATTTT. Amino acid sequence: CASSLQTGTLDTQYF.

This chain joins TRBV4-1 and TRBJ1-2; no clear D. V was shortened by 0 bases and J by 4 bases, with 12 bases between the two germline ends. The CDR3 is 15 amino acids. Looked up from germline, CDR1 is MGHRA and CDR2 is YSYEKL. The CDR3 spells CASSQEIGSSYGYTF. DNA for the CDR3: TGCGCCAGCAGCCAAGAGATCGGCTCGAGCTATGGCTACACCTTC.

This clonotype was seen many times. The chain is built from TRBV20-1 and TRBJ2-7; TRBD1 matches at 7 bases. Losses at the gene ends were 5 bases for V and 2 bases for J; bases not matched to a gene: 9. Germline CDR1 reads DFQATT; CDR2 reads SNEGSKA (reference sequence). The CDR3 has 14 residues. The CDR3 nucleotides read TGCAGTGCTCCAACTGGACAGGTGCCCTACGAGCAGTACTTC. Protein product: CSAPTGQVPYEQYF.

This clonotype was picked up a small number of times. The chain carries TRBV12-3 or TRBV12-4 and TRBJ1-1; D gene ambiguous. CDR3 length: 13 amino acids. V was pared by 5 bases and J by 1 base, with 8 bases between. The CDR3 loop reads CASSPVGNTEAFF. CDR3 bases: TGTGCCAGCAGTCCGGTAGGGAACACTGAAGCTTTCTTT.

The chain is built from TRBV28 and TRBJ2-2; 9 bases align to TRBD1. This CDR3 spans 16 amino acids. Per the germline V gene, CDR1 is MDHEN and CDR2 is SYDVKM. V shed 6 bases and J 6 bases; nucleotides not matched to a gene: 11. CDR3 region: CASSLLGQGSSGELFF. As DNA, the CDR3 is TGTGCCAGCAGCCTTCTTGGACAGGGGTCGTCCGGGGAGCTGTTTTTT.

This clonotype was detected many times. The rearrangement uses TRBV7-2 and TRBJ1-6; 11 bases map to TRBD1. Trimming cost V 5 bases and J 7 bases; bases outside gene matches: 4. This CDR3 region has 15 residues. Germline loops: CDR1 SGHTA, CDR2 FQGNSA. CDR3 DNA: TGTGCCAGCAGCGTGGACAGGGGGCAAAATTCACCCCTCCACTTT. It translates to CASSVDRGQNSPLHF.

The rearrangement uses TRBV30 and TRBJ2-7, with D possibly matching TRBD2 (5 bases). Germline V gene sequence: CDR1 GTSNPN, CDR2 SVGIG (reference sequence). The CDR3 loop spans 13 amino acids. The V gene lost 3 bases and the J gene lost 7 bases, with 16 bases spanning the gap. Here the CDR3 reads CAWRKSIPGEQYF. The CDR3 DNA reads TGTGCCTGGAGAAAATCGATCCCGGGGGAGCAGTACTTC.

There are many counts of this clonotype. The V call is TRBV29-1, the J call TRBJ1-2; D unclear. Trimming stripped 4 bases from V and 5 bases from J, with 5 bases between. Germline values: CDR1 SQVTM, CDR2 ANQGSEA. This CDR3 comprises 10 residues. Here the CDR3 reads CSVAGYGYTF. The CDR3 nucleotides read TGCAGCGTTGCAGGTTATGGCTACACCTTC.

The gene calls are TRBV29-1 and TRBJ1-4, with a tentative D call TRBD1 (5 bases). Germline lookup yields CDR1 SQVTM and CDR2 ANQGSEA. Trimming pared 7 bases from V and 5 bases from J, leaving 20 bases between. The CDR3 totals 15 residues. CDR3 region: CSAKERRDSNEKLFF. In nucleotides, the CDR3 is TGCAGCGCGAAAGAACGCCGGGACTCAAATGAAAAACTGTTTTTT.

The J gene is TRBJ1-5, the V gene TRBV20-1; 8 nucleotides match TRBD1. Trimming at V came to 6 bases and at J to 0 bases, leaving 1 base not matched to a gene. This CDR3 has 13 amino acids. In germline, CDR1 is DFQATT, CDR2 SNEGSKA (reference sequence). CDR3 in amino acids: CSAGQDSNQPQHF. CDR3 sequence (DNA): TGCAGTGCGGGACAGGATAGCAATCAGCCCCAGCATTTT.

A few counts support this clonotype. This sequence joins TRBV7-9 and TRBJ1-1, with D tentatively TRBD1 (6 bases). Trimming shortened V by 2 bases and J by 3 bases, and 10 bases separated the two germline ends. The CDR3 covers 14 residues. Per the germline V gene, CDR1 is SEHNR and CDR2 is FQNEAQ (reference sequence). The CDR3 DNA reads as TGTGCCAGCAGCTTATCAGGGGTGGACACTGAAGCTTTCTTT. This gives the protein CASSLSGVDTEAFF.

There are many counts of this clonotype. The chain couples TRBV4-1 to TRBJ2-3; D possibly corresponds to TRBD2 (6 bases). This CDR3 region has 20 residues. The germline gives CDR1 MGHRA, CDR2 YSYEKL. The germline V and J ends were trimmed by 2 bases and 0 bases, with 24 bases remaining between them. The CDR3 loop reads CASSQIPRAAGRPSTDTQYF. The DNA of the CDR3 is TGCGCCAGCAGCCAAATCCCCCGCGCGGCGGGGCGGCCTAGCACAGATACGCAGTATTTT.

This clonotype was seen at least ten times. The chain carries TRBV7-2 and TRBJ1-2, with D possibly matching TRBD1 (5 bases). There are 15 residues in the CDR3. V lost 0 bases and J lost 4, with 12 bases in between. Germline V gives CDR1 SGHTA, CDR2 FQGNSA. Written as DNA, the CDR3 is TGTGCCAGCAGCTTAGCCCGGACATCGAGCTATGGCTACACCTTC. It is translated as CASSLARTSSYGYTF.

This clonotype showed up many times. The chain recombines TRBV12-3 or TRBV12-4 with TRBJ2-2, with D perhaps TRBD1 (6 bases). V shed 5 bases and J shed 6 bases, with 22 bases lying between them. CDR3 length: 17 amino acids. In DNA form, the CDR3 reads TGTGCCAGCAGTACGGACCTCAGCATAGCAGGGGCCGGGGAGCTGTTTTTT. Translation gives CASSTDLSIAGAGELFF.

This clonotype was seen repeatedly, ten times or more. V gene TRBV13 combines with J gene TRBJ2-2, with D uncertain. The CDR3 has 15 amino acids. The germline V and J ends were trimmed by 0 bases and 3 bases, with 8 bases remaining between them. CDR1 and CDR2 from the germline V gene are PRHDT and FYEKMQ (reference sequence). The CDR3 protein is CASSLGVWDTGELFF. CDR3 nucleotides: TGTGCCAGCAGCTTAGGGGTATGGGACACCGGGGAGCTGTTTTTT.

The V call is TRBV9, the J call TRBJ1-2; D is undetermined. This CDR3 is 14 amino acids long. Trimming shortened V by 4 bases and J by 2 bases, and 12 bases separated the two germline ends. Germline V CDR1 and CDR2: SGDLS, YYNGEE. CDR3 region: CASSPARYNYGYTF. CDR3 DNA sequence: TGTGCCAGCAGCCCCGCGAGATACAACTATGGCTACACCTTC.

In this sample, this clonotype turned up many times. V gene TRBV27 combines with J gene TRBJ1-1; D is unclear. The CDR3 loop spans 13 amino acids. The germline V gene encodes CDR1 MNHEY and CDR2 SMNVEV (reference sequence). The ends were cut back, 2 bases at V and 5 bases at J, with 9 bases in the middle. Written as DNA, the CDR3 is TGTGCCAGCAGTTTAAAGGGAGGAACTGAAGCTTTCTTT. Translation: CASSLKGGTEAFF.

This clonotype was observed many times. This chain uses TRBV4-1 with TRBJ2-1; TRBD2 matches 9 bases. Germline loops: CDR1 MGHRA, CDR2 YSYEKL. The ends lost 3 bases at V and 2 bases at J; junction bases unmatched: 11. This CDR3 is 18 amino acids long. Here the CDR3 DNA reads TGCGCCAGCAGCCAGAGCGGGGGGCTAACCCGAGCCTACAATGAGCAGTTCTTC. Protein product: CASSQSGGLTRAYNEQFF.

This clonotype was counted at least ten times. The chain uses TRBV4-1 and TRBJ1-1; no firm D call. Deletions cut 3 bases from V and 7 bases from J, with 6 bases between. The CDR3 loop spans 11 amino acids. Germline V lookup: CDR1 MGHRA, CDR2 YSYEKL. The CDR3 nucleotides are TGCGCCAGCAGCCAGAGGCTTGAAGCTTTCTTT. It is translated as CASSQRLEAFF.

This clonotype was counted only a few times. The chain links TRBV29-1 to TRBJ1-4, with TRBD1 as a possible D gene (5 bases). This CDR3 region has 12 residues. Deletions cut 5 bases from V and 8 bases from J, with 12 bases between. Germline V gene lookup returns CDR1 SQVTM and CDR2 ANQGSEA. CDR3 nucleotides: TGCAGCGTTTCAGCAGAGGGGGAAAAACTGTTTTTT. The encoded protein is CSVSAEGEKLFF.

This clonotype was detected ten times or more. The chain couples TRBV4-2 to TRBJ2-1, with 9 bases identical to TRBD2. From germline, CDR1 is LGHNA and CDR2 YNFKEQ. This CDR3 has 15 residues. The V gene end was trimmed by 1 base and the J gene end by 9 bases; junction bases not matched to a gene: 7. In DNA form, the CDR3 reads TGTGCCAGCAGCCAAGTTTCTAGCGGGGTACGTGAGCAGTTCTTC. This sequence encodes CASSQVSSGVREQFF.

This chain uses TRBV7-9 with TRBJ2-3; 8 bases agree with TRBD2. Germline V gives CDR1 SEHNR, CDR2 FQNEAQ (reference sequence). The CDR3 runs to 16 residues. V dropped 1 base and J dropped 2; count of bases not matched to a gene: 5. The CDR3 protein is CASSLVAGPTTDTQYF. In nucleotides, the CDR3 is TGTGCCAGCAGCTTAGTAGCGGGGCCAACCACAGATACGCAGTATTTT.